The entry below gives a single T cell receptor beta chain sequence along with its context. Sequencing used immunoSEQ multiplex PCR; TCRdb keeps in-frame clones, though not all of them. The sample gives some 700,000 clones, 70% to 90% of which show up once; around 0.0099% is in the top ten. The entry originates in a study of shared T cell receptors in the human thymus. Germline-derived CDR1 and CDR2 are LGHNA and YSLEER. The J segment lost 2 bases and the V segment lost 4 bases, leaving 6 bases of the junction unmatched. The CDR3 sequence is 15 residues long. This same sample was also part of a study on human thymus T cells.

Specimen: thymocytes. The sequence came from a boy younger than two with a congenital heart defect. The chain combines TRBV4-3 with TRBJ2-5; TRBD2 agrees at 8 bases. The CDR3 is CASSPSGSQQETQYF. Here the CDR3 DNA reads TGCGCCAGCAGCCCCAGCGGGAGCCAACAAGAGACCCAGTACTTC.